These 17 T cell receptor beta chains were sequenced from one sample in a study of OX40 agonist ivuxolimab in advanced cancers. TCRdb's table, derived via immunoSEQ multiplex PCR, lists solely in-frame clones and lacks some. The sample shows some 70,000 clones, about 90% of them seen only once. This specimen consisted of CD4+ or CD8+ T cells sorted from blood, obtained in a trial of the OX40 agonist ivuxolimab. Source of these receptors: an adult with an advanced solid tumor such as melanoma, head and neck, liver or kidney cancer.

J is TRBJ2-1 and V is TRBV28; TRBD1 matches 9 bases. The CDR3 extends over 14 amino acids. Germline values: CDR1 MDHEN, CDR2 SYDVKM. V dropped 7 bases and J dropped 2; count of bases not matched to a gene: 3. The CDR3 DNA reads as TGTGCCAGCACGGGGACAGGGACCTACAATGAGCAGTTCTTC. Translating gives CASTGTGTYNEQFF.

The chain links TRBV11-3 to TRBJ2-1; D is undetermined. The germline gives CDR1 SGHNT, CDR2 YENEEA. Trimming cost V 1 base and J 7 bases, with 11 bases left between them. The CDR3 has 14 residues. The CDR3, as DNA: TGTGCCAGCAGCTTAGGACCAGCAAGGAATGAGCAGTTCTTC. Protein sequence: CASSLGPARNEQFF.

This clone showed up just a few times. Other DNA sequences in this sample translate to the same CDR3. The V and J genes are TRBV7-9 and TRBJ2-1; D is unresolved. The CDR3 is made up of 12 amino acids. Per the germline V gene, CDR1 is SEHNR and CDR2 is FQNEAQ (reference sequence). The V end lost 2 bases, the J end lost 10 bases, and 9 bases lay between the germline ends. This chain's CDR3 is CASSLNGAEQFF. Written as DNA, the CDR3 is TGTGCCAGCAGCTTAAACGGTGCGGAGCAGTTCTTC.

The chain uses TRBV5-6 and TRBJ1-2; no clear D gene. Germline values: CDR1 SGHDT, CDR2 YYEEEE. V was pared by 2 bases and J by 4 bases, with 12 bases between. This CDR3 has 14 residues. The CDR3 sequence is CASSFGQVGYGYTF. In nucleotides, the CDR3 is TGTGCCAGCAGCTTCGGCCAGGTCGGCTATGGCTACACCTTC.

The chain carries TRBV7-2 and TRBJ2-7; TRBD2 matches 10 bases. J gave up 6 bases and V 3 bases, and 14 bases lay outside the gene matches. Germline CDR1 SGHTA, CDR2 FQGNSA. This CDR3 contains 17 residues. The DNA of the CDR3 is TGTGCCAGCAGCTTGCGAGGGGGGGGACTAGCGACACTCGAGCAGTACTTC. This encodes CASSLRGGGLATLEQYF. The whole variable domain, remainder taken from reference TRBV7-2 and TRBJ2-7, is GAGVSQSPSNKVTEKGKDVELRCDPISGHTALYWYRQSLGQGLEFLIYFQGNSAPDKSGLPSDRFSAERTGGSVSTLTIQRTQQEDSAVYLCASSLRGGGLATLEQYFGPGTRLTVT.

V and J are TRBV18 and TRBJ2-1, with 8 bases matching TRBD1. The ends lost 2 bases at V and 6 bases at J; junction bases unmatched: 6. This CDR3 spans 15 amino acids. The germline V gene has CDR1 KGHSH and CDR2 LQKENI. In DNA, the CDR3 is TGTGCCAGCTCACCAATAATCGGACAGGGCAATGAGCAGTTCTTC. Translated: CASSPIIGQGNEQFF.

The chain is built from TRBV5-4 and TRBJ2-3; 10 bases match TRBD2. There are 14 residues in the CDR3. Unmatched junction bases numbered 6, after V lost 3 bases and J lost 8 bases. Germline assignment: CDR1 SGHNT and CDR2 YYREEE (reference sequence). CDR3 sequence (DNA): TGTGCCAGCAGCTCAGCGGGGGGGCGGGGTACGCAGTATTTT. Protein: CASSSAGGRGTQYF.

The chain carries TRBV15 and TRBJ2-5; 10 nucleotides line up with TRBD1. Trimming took 3 bases from V and 0 from J; bases not matched to a gene: 4. CDR3 length: 16 residues. Germline V lookup: CDR1 LNHNV, CDR2 YYDKDF (reference sequence). CDR3 bases: TGTGCCACCAGCAGGCCCGGGACAGGGGACCAAGAGACCCAGTACTTC. Its protein product is CATSRPGTGDQETQYF.

This chain links TRBV28 with TRBJ1-1, with D perhaps TRBD1 (5 bases). The CDR3 loop spans 13 amino acids. Trimming took off 3 bases at V and 8 bases at J, with 13 bases between the two ends. The germline CDR1 and CDR2 sequences are MDHEN and SYDVKM. CDR3 sequence reads: CASSFRRAGEAFF. The CDR3 DNA is TGTGCCAGCAGTTTCCGCAGGGCAGGGGAAGCTTTCTTT.

V and J are TRBV6-5 and TRBJ2-7; D could derive from TRBD1 or TRBD2 (5 bases each). Germline lookup yields CDR1 MNHEY and CDR2 SVGAGI. This CDR3 contains 13 residues. V lost 6 bases and J 7 bases, leaving 16 bases between the germline ends. In DNA, the CDR3 is TGTGCCAGCAGCCGGGACCGCCTATGGGAGCAGTACTTC. This codes for CASSRDRLWEQYF.

The chain combines TRBV4-3 with TRBJ1-3; a weak D match, TRBD1 (6 bases). V lost 0 bases and J lost 0, with 12 bases in between. The CDR3 has 17 amino acids. Germline V gene lookup returns CDR1 LGHNA and CDR2 YSLEER. This CDR3 reads CASSQERGAYSGNTIYF. The CDR3 bases are TGCGCCAGCAGCCAAGAACGGGGGGCCTACTCTGGAAACACCATATATTTT.

By proportion, this clone is medium-sized (0.01 to 0.1%). The chain links TRBV29-1 to TRBJ2-2; 7 bases line up with TRBD2. The germline gives CDR1 SQVTM, CDR2 ANQGSEA. The CDR3 totals 11 residues. The V gene end was trimmed by 7 bases and the J gene end by 6 bases; junction bases not matched to a gene: 2. The CDR3 region has the DNA TGCAGCGGGGGACTATCCGGGGAGCTGTTTTTT. This sequence encodes CSGGLSGELFF.

This chain uses TRBV6-1 with TRBJ2-3; D possibly matches TRBD1 or TRBD2 (5 bases each). Germline CDR1 is MNHNS and CDR2 is SASEGT. This CDR3 contains 15 residues. V shed 4 bases and J shed 2 bases, with 13 bases lying between them. This chain's CDR3 is CASSGVGDYTDTQYF. The CDR3, as DNA: TGTGCCAGCAGTGGGGTGGGGGATTACACAGATACGCAGTATTTT.

The rearrangement joins TRBV27 to TRBJ2-1, with D hard to call. Germline V gene data show CDR1 as MNHEY and CDR2 as SMNVEV (reference sequence). This CDR3 region has 13 residues. V was cut by 7 bases and J by 4 bases, with 11 bases left in between. The CDR3 loop reads CASTTTGYNEQFF. As DNA, the CDR3 is TGTGCCAGCACCACGACTGGATACAATGAGCAGTTCTTC.

This clone was recorded a few times. V gene TRBV9 combines with J gene TRBJ1-2; D unclear. V was cut by 6 bases and J by 3 bases, with 9 bases left in between. The length of the CDR3 is 12 residues. The germline V gene has CDR1 SGDLS and CDR2 YYNGEE. The CDR3 loop reads CASNRADYGYTF. The DNA of the CDR3 is TGTGCCAGCAACCGGGCCGACTATGGCTACACCTTC.

This chain uses TRBV5-5 with TRBJ1-4, with a weak D call TRBD1 (5 bases). Germline CDR1 reads SGHKS; CDR2 reads YYEKEE (reference sequence). V lost 3 bases, J lost 8 bases, and 11 bases lay in between. The CDR3 spans 13 residues. The CDR3 DNA reads as TGTGCCAGCAGCTGGGACGTAAGGGAAAAACTGTTTTTT. The encoded protein is CASSWDVREKLFF.

The chain links TRBV30 to TRBJ2-7, with D unresolved. CDR1 is GTSNPN and CDR2 is SVGIG in the germline V gene (reference sequence). The CDR3 loop spans 12 amino acids. V was cut by 0 bases and J by 3 bases, with 6 bases left in between. CDR3 nucleotide sequence: TGTGCCTGGAGTGTCCAGGTCTACGAGCAGTACTTC. Amino acid sequence: CAWSVQVYEQYF.